This TCR beta chain was documented in a study of blood T cell repertoires in COVID-19 (dated by TCRdb to 2019 to 2021). For context, the study as a whole: Samples covering the acute and convalescent phases of COVID-19 were provided by collaborators in the United States, Italy and Spain. The material from the prospective study consisted of cDNA or gDNA derived from T cells, B-cell-depleted T cells, or PBMCs. Subjects who had been exposed to COVID-19, were actively infected with it, or had recovered from it provided the deeply sampled blood TCRbeta repertoires that made up the dataset. The repertoires were released in a freely available public database intended as a resource for research on the immune response to SARS-CoV-2. The samples were drawn from the first 160 participants of the ongoing ImmuneRACE study and from 1,254 subjects provided by 6 global collaborators. A de-identified subject ID, COVID-19 status, age in years and sex were almost always included in the sample metadata. Where HLA class I and class II types were available, the types were taken from metadata supplied by the sample provider, not from assay-based typing. Summary of the overall study and its limitations: How much clinical and demographic metadata was included differed by source and by participant, and the metadata was provided uncurated.

The CDR3 holds 14 amino acids from the cysteine to the phenylalanine. CDR3 DNA only is kept here, 42 bases in frame from base 1. CDR1 and CDR2, looked up from the germline V gene, are SGHRS and YFSETQ. The junction shows trimming of 7 bases on V and 2 bases on J, plus 16 bases between the germline ends. TCRbeta CDR3 regions were amplified from genomic DNA using the immunoSEQ Assay, a bias-controlled multiplex PCR. As for how the authors treated the data: The number of nucleated cells in each sample was estimated by amplification of reference gene primers within the assay. To quantify the absolute abundance of each unique TCRbeta CDR3 rearrangement, sequence reads were collapsed and filtered. Productive Simpson clonality was computed per sample as the square root of Simpson's diversity index over productive rearrangements. TCRdb carries this immuneACCESS record with in-frame sequences only. Its versions omit some clonotypes, under half of them owing to an unresolved V gene in the studies checked, with the rest unexplained. V and J calls and clone size are as listed in that table; D and trimming were resolved from the DNA. The sample records 95,000 to 150,000 clones, around 81% of which are singletons. Of the sample, 17% falls within the top ten clones.

In Seattle, one collaborating source enrolled patients while the infection was active and tracked those patients longitudinally over the course of disease. Whole blood was collected in K2EDTA tubes by collaborating institutions according to the institutions' own protocols. Collaborator samples were shipped for TCRbeta analysis as frozen whole blood, isolated PBMCs, or DNA extracted from either sample type. On this clone itself: No antigen is known for it. No quality values exist for individual bases; no much larger clone is one base distant.

This clonotype was sampled from a man aged 25-45 years with COVID-19, enrolled during active disease. The sequencing input was peripheral blood. The receptor chain draws on TRBV5-1 and TRBJ2-7; tentative D gene TRBD1, with 6 bases matching. The CDR3 is CASGTGQLAYEQYF. In nucleotide form, the sequence is TGCGCCAGCGGGACCGGACAGCTCGCCTACGAGCAGTACTTC.